Below are 32 T cell receptor beta chains sequenced from a single sample in a study of OX40 agonist ivuxolimab in advanced cancers. The table came from immunoSEQ multiplex PCR; TCRdb's copy has only in-frame clones and leaves some out. Of approximately 54,000 clones listed, 88% are singletons. This sample comprised CD4+ or CD8+ T cells sorted from blood, obtained in a trial of the OX40 agonist ivuxolimab. The receptors derive from an adult with an advanced solid tumor such as melanoma, head and neck, liver or kidney cancer.

The gene calls are TRBV11-3 and TRBJ2-1; D not certain. The CDR3 covers 15 residues. V was pared by 8 bases and J by 0 bases, with 14 bases between. Germline V gene sequence: CDR1 SGHNT, CDR2 YENEEA. The CDR3 protein is CASARNGRSYNEQFF. The CDR3, as DNA: TGTGCCAGCGCCCGAAACGGCCGCTCCTACAATGAGCAGTTCTTC.

This clone was counted between two and nine times. The chain uses TRBV18 and TRBJ1-2; a possible D gene is TRBD1 (6 bases). Between the trimmed V and J ends, which lost 6 bases and 4 bases, there was a span of 15 bases. This CDR3 has 14 residues. Germline V gene lookup returns CDR1 KGHSH and CDR2 LQKENI. The CDR3 sequence is CASSLDSPIYGYTF. The CDR3 nucleotides read TGTGCCAGCTCCCTGGACAGCCCCATCTATGGCTACACCTTC.

This sequence joins TRBV7-3 and TRBJ1-1, with D uncertain. CDR1 is SGHTA and CDR2 is FQGTGA in the germline V gene. The CDR3 has 13 residues. The V and J ends lost 3 bases and 2 bases respectively, with 7 bases between them. CDR3 loop: CASSFGGNTEAFF. The CDR3 region has the DNA TGTGCCAGCAGCTTCGGCGGAAACACTGAAGCTTTCTTT. The full variable domain, with the rest looked up from reference TRBV7-3 and TRBJ1-1, is GAGVSQTPSNKVTEKGKYVELRCDPISGHTALYWYRQSLGQGPEFLIYFQGTGAADDSGLPNDRFFAVRPEGSVSTLKIQRTERGDSAVYLCASSFGGNTEAFFGQGTRLTVV.

The V call is TRBV9, the J call TRBJ2-1; D may be TRBD2 (5 bases). With 0 bases removed from V and 8 bases from J, the gap between germline ends came to 9 bases. The V gene's germline CDR1 is SGDLS and CDR2 YYNGEE. CDR3 length: 13 residues. This CDR3 reads CASSVGPSHEQFF. CDR3 in DNA: TGTGCCAGCAGCGTAGGACCTAGCCATGAGCAGTTCTTC.

The V gene is TRBV10-3, the J gene TRBJ2-2; 16 nucleotides match TRBD2. The V and J ends lost 6 bases and 4 bases, in that order; junction bases with no gene match: 8. The CDR3 length is 18 residues. The germline V gene encodes CDR1 ENHRY and CDR2 SYGVKD. CDR3 nucleotides: TGTGCCATCAGAGCGGGACTAGCGGGAGGGCCCGGCACCGGGGAGCTGTTTTTT. It yields the protein CAIRAGLAGGPGTGELFF.

The rearrangement uses TRBV2 and TRBJ1-3; the D gene is possibly TRBD1 (6 bases). Germline-derived CDR1 and CDR2 are SNHLY and FYNNEI. There are 17 residues in the CDR3. V gave up 7 bases and J gave up 4 bases, with 23 bases separating them. The CDR3 nucleotides are TGTGCCAGCACCGACAGGTGGACGGCCTCTGCGGGAAACACCATATATTTT. Its translation is CASTDRWTASAGNTIYF.

The chain has TRBV4-1 and TRBJ2-5; D possibly corresponds to TRBD1 (5 bases). V was clipped by 5 bases and J by 1 base, with 11 bases between them. The V gene's germline CDR1 is MGHRA and CDR2 YSYEKL. This CDR3 contains 14 residues. CDR3 loop: CASSVRQSQETQYF. The CDR3 bases are TGCGCCAGCAGCGTAAGACAGTCCCAAGAGACCCAGTACTTC.

Only one count was recorded for this clone. The chain has TRBV19 and TRBJ2-2, with TRBD2 matching over 7 bases. Germline V gives CDR1 LNHDA, CDR2 SQIVND (reference sequence). The trim removed 10 bases at V and 1 base at J, leaving 9 bases unmatched. The CDR3 consists of 15 residues. CDR3 sequence reads: CATKGSGGNTGELFF. CDR3 nucleotide sequence: TGTGCCACAAAGGGGTCGGGGGGGAACACCGGGGAGCTGTTTTTT.

The V call is TRBV19, the J call TRBJ2-1; D call uncertain. Trimming shortened V by 5 bases and J by 0 bases, and 8 bases separated the two germline ends. Germline V gene lookup returns CDR1 LNHDA and CDR2 SQIVND (reference sequence). This CDR3 is 14 amino acids long. CDR3 region: CASSRGVSYNEQFF. For the CDR3, the DNA is TGTGCCAGTAGTCGTGGGGTCTCCTACAATGAGCAGTTCTTC.

Turning to this clone: One end of the junction varies from germline; a read error may be responsible. J is TRBJ2-5 and V is TRBV7-7, with 9 bases that match TRBD1. The CDR3 has 15 amino acids. In germline, CDR1 is SSHAT, CDR2 FNYEAQ (reference sequence). The CDR3 DNA reads as TGTGCTAGCACCTCCGCGACAGGGGGTGGTGAGACCCAGTACTTC. This encodes CASTSATGGGETQYF.

This clone was observed once. The gene calls are TRBV6-1 and TRBJ2-2; D may be TRBD1 or TRBD2 (5 bases each). Between the trimmed V and J ends, which lost 8 bases and 0 bases, there was a span of 10 bases. Germline CDR1 is MNHNS and CDR2 is SASEGT. This CDR3 contains 14 residues. The CDR3 nucleotides are TGTGCCAGCGGGGGAATCGCGAACACCGGGGAGCTGTTTTTT. This translates into CASGGIANTGELFF.

V is TRBV11-2 and J is TRBJ2-3, with 13 nucleotides matching TRBD2. CDR3 size: 16 residues. Germline CDR1 and CDR2: SGHAT and FQNNGV. The junction had 6 bases not matched to a gene; V was cut back by 4 bases and J by 5 bases. The DNA of the CDR3 is TGTGCCAGCAGCTCCCGACTAGCGGGAGGCAGAGATACGCAGTATTTT. Translated: CASSSRLAGGRDTQYF.

The chain is built from TRBV5-4 and TRBJ2-5; the match to TRBD2 covers 11 bases. Per germline, CDR1 SGHNT and CDR2 YYREEE (reference sequence). CDR3 length equals 14 residues. The V and J ends lost 4 bases and 3 bases, in that order; junction bases with no gene match: 2. The chain's CDR3 is CASSHSGREETQYF. CDR3 sequence (DNA): TGTGCCAGCAGCCATAGCGGGAGGGAAGAGACCCAGTACTTC.

V and J are TRBV6-5 and TRBJ1-4, with D perhaps matching TRBD1 (5 bases). V was pared by 6 bases and J by 4 bases, with 15 bases between. Germline V CDR1 and CDR2: MNHEY, SVGAGI. The CDR3 spans 15 residues. This chain's CDR3 is CASRPPGKYNEKLFF. The CDR3 region has the DNA TGTGCCAGCAGACCCCCAGGGAAGTATAATGAAAAACTGTTTTTT.

The chain is built from TRBV6-1 and TRBJ1-4; D may be TRBD1 (5 bases). The V end was cut by 11 bases, the J end by 7 bases, with 17 bases between. The germline V gene encodes CDR1 MNHNS and CDR2 SASEGT. This CDR3 is 13 amino acids long. CDR3 bases: TGTGCCGGCGCCGGGGGGGTAGTTGAAAAACTGTTTTTT. Protein product: CAGAGGVVEKLFF.

J is TRBJ2-1 and V is TRBV27; no reliable D call. This CDR3 has 13 residues. V dropped 6 bases and J dropped 9 bases, with 15 bases sitting between them. Germline values: CDR1 MNHEY, CDR2 SMNVEV (reference sequence). CDR3 sequence: CASRRPQGAEQFF. The CDR3, as DNA: TGTGCCAGCAGGAGGCCCCAAGGCGCTGAGCAGTTCTTC.

V is TRBV5-1 and J is TRBJ1-1; D unresolved. The CDR3 length is 15 residues. Trimming pared 4 bases from V and 0 bases from J, leaving 13 bases between. Germline assignment: CDR1 SGHRS and CDR2 YFSETQ. The CDR3 loop reads CASSPQPDLNTEAFF. CDR3 nucleotide sequence: TGCGCCAGCAGCCCACAACCCGACCTGAACACTGAAGCTTTCTTT.

The J gene is TRBJ2-1, the V gene TRBV11-3; D could derive from TRBD1 or TRBD2 (5 bases each). Germline assignment: CDR1 SGHNT and CDR2 YENEEA. V shed 5 bases and J shed 4 bases, with 12 bases lying between them. CDR3 length: 14 residues. This CDR3 is CASSQGWEYNEQFF. The CDR3 DNA is TGTGCCAGCAGCCAGGGTTGGGAGTACAATGAGCAGTTCTTC.

The chain has TRBV25-1 and TRBJ2-3; 13 nucleotides line up with TRBD2. This CDR3 region has 17 residues. Germline CDR1 and CDR2: MGHDK and SYGVNS. Unmatched junction bases numbered 5, after V lost 3 bases and J lost 2 bases. The DNA for the CDR3 is TGTGCCAGCAGTGACTGGACTAGCGGGAGCAACACAGATACGCAGTATTTT. It encodes CASSDWTSGSNTDTQYF.

This rearrangement joins TRBV25-1 to TRBJ1-1; D remains unclear. CDR3 length: 12 residues. Trimming shortened V by 6 bases and J by 4 bases, and 9 bases separated the two germline ends. The V gene's germline CDR1 is MGHDK and CDR2 SYGVNS. The CDR3 DNA reads TGTGCCAGCAGCCGCGATTTCACTGAAGCTTTCTTT. It encodes CASSRDFTEAFF.

V and J are TRBV2 and TRBJ1-3; D is unclear. This CDR3 spans 13 amino acids. CDR1 SNHLY and CDR2 FYNNEI come from the germline V gene. V was clipped by 4 bases and J by 0 bases, with 4 bases between them. CDR3 DNA sequence: TGTGCCAGCAGTGCCCTCTCTGGAAACACCATATATTTT. Translating gives CASSALSGNTIYF.

The chain links TRBV6-5 to TRBJ2-3; weak D call: TRBD2 (5 bases). Germline values: CDR1 MNHEY, CDR2 SVGAGI. V was trimmed by 5 bases and J by 4 bases, leaving 13 bases between them. This CDR3 is built from 14 residues. The CDR3 here is CASSRYASSDTQYF. In DNA form, the CDR3 reads TGTGCCAGCAGTCGTTACGCTAGCTCAGATACGCAGTATTTT.

This chain connects TRBV30 to TRBJ2-7, with D perhaps TRBD2 (5 bases). The length of the CDR3 is 12 residues. Germline V gene sequence: CDR1 GTSNPN, CDR2 SVGIG (reference sequence). Trimming shortened V by 8 bases and J by 5 bases, and 16 bases separated the two germline ends. Written as DNA, the CDR3 is TGTGCCAGAAGCGAGAGGGATCACGAGCAGTACTTC. Translation: CARSERDHEQYF.

This chain links TRBV28 with TRBJ1-5; TRBD1 aligns across 8 bases. CDR1 is MDHEN and CDR2 is SYDVKM in the germline V gene. The CDR3 runs 16 residues. V shed 6 bases, J shed 5 bases, and the junction held 12 bases outside the gene matches. The CDR3 DNA reads as TGTGCCAGCAGAACCACCGGGACAGGAAAAGATCAGCCCCAGCATTTT. This encodes CASRTTGTGKDQPQHF.

The rearrangement uses TRBV10-2 and TRBJ1-5, with D hard to call. This CDR3 comprises 14 residues. V was cut by 6 bases and J by 6 bases, with 15 bases left in between. Germline CDR1 WSHSY, CDR2 SAAADI. CDR3 protein: CASSATPGIQPQHF. The CDR3, as DNA: TGCGCCAGCAGCGCCACCCCGGGGATTCAGCCCCAGCATTTT.

The gene calls are TRBV19 and TRBJ2-1; D remains unclear. V shed 3 bases and J shed 6 bases, with 9 bases lying between them. The germline CDR1 and CDR2 sequences are LNHDA and SQIVND (reference sequence). The CDR3 covers 13 residues. For the CDR3, the DNA is TGTGCCAGTAGTATTAGGGCCCCCAATGAGCAGTTCTTC. It specifies CASSIRAPNEQFF.

The chain carries TRBV28 and TRBJ1-6; D is perhaps TRBD1 (6 bases). Trimming stripped 11 bases from V and 5 bases from J, with 10 bases between. Germline V gene data show CDR1 as MDHEN and CDR2 as SYDVKM. The CDR3 consists of 12 residues. CDR3 nucleotide sequence: TGTGCCCTCCAGGGGAATAATTCACCCCTCCACTTT. Residues: CALQGNNSPLHF.

This clone was seen a single time. The J gene is TRBJ2-7, the V gene TRBV7-9, with 8 bases aligning to TRBD2. Germline trimming cut 5 bases from V and 1 base from J; bases unmatched to any gene: 7. Germline CDR1 is SEHNR and CDR2 is FQNEAQ (reference sequence). The CDR3 spans 15 residues. The chain's CDR3 is CASSLEAGESYEQYF. DNA of the CDR3: TGTGCCAGCAGCCTGGAAGCGGGAGAGTCCTACGAGCAGTACTTC.

The J gene is TRBJ2-3, the V gene TRBV30; D perhaps matches TRBD1 (6 bases). Trimming took off 2 bases at V and 0 bases at J, with 9 bases between the two ends. CDR1 GTSNPN and CDR2 SVGIG come from the germline V gene (reference sequence). The CDR3 has 14 amino acids. The CDR3 loop reads CAWSRDTSTDTQYF. The CDR3 bases are TGTGCCTGGAGTCGGGACACTAGCACAGATACGCAGTATTTT.

V usage is TRBV6-5 and J usage is TRBJ2-7, with D unresolved. The CDR3 is 13 amino acids. Per germline, CDR1 MNHEY and CDR2 SVGAGI. V was pared by 4 bases and J by 1 base, with 8 bases between. The CDR3 here is CASSWAVSYEQYF. The DNA for the CDR3 is TGTGCCAGCAGTTGGGCCGTATCCTACGAGCAGTACTTC.

This chain links TRBV5-1 with TRBJ2-4; the D gene is possibly TRBD1 (6 bases). This CDR3 comprises 13 residues. Germline CDR1 SGHRS, CDR2 YFSETQ. Trimming cost V 0 bases and J 6 bases, with 7 bases left between them. The DNA for the CDR3 is TGCGCCAGCAGCTTGGAAGGGGGAAACATTCAGTACTTC. Protein sequence: CASSLEGGNIQYF.

The chain links TRBV5-4 to TRBJ2-5, with a weak D call TRBD1 (6 bases). Per the germline V gene, CDR1 is SGHNT and CDR2 is YYREEE (reference sequence). Trimming left V 4 bases short and J 5 bases short, with 12 bases between. CDR3 size: 13 residues. CDR3 bases: TGTGCCAGCAGCGAACAGGGCTGGGAGACCCAGTACTTC. It yields the protein CASSEQGWETQYF.